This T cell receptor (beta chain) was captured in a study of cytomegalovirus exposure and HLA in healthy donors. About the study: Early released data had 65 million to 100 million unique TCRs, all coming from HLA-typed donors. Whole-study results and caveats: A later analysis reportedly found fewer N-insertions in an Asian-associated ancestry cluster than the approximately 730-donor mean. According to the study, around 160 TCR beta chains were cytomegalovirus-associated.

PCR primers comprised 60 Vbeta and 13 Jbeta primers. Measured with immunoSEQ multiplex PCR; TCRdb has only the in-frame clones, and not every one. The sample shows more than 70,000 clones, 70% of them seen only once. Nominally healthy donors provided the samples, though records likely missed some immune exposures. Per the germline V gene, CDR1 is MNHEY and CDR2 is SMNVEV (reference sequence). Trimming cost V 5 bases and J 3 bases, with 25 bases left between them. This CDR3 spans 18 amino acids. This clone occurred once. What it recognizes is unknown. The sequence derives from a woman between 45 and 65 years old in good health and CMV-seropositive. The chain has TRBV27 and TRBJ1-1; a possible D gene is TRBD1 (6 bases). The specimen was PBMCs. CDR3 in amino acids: CASSTDPRLQGMYTEAFF. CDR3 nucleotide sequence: TGTGCCAGCAGTACCGACCCCCGACTGCAGGGGATGTACACTGAAGCTTTCTTT.